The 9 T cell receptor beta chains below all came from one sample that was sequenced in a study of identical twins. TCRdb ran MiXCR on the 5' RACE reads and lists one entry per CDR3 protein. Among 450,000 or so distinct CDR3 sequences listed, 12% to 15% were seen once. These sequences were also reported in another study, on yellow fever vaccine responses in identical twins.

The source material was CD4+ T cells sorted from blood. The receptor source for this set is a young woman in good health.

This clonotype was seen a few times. The CDR3 here is CASKFGTVLTGELFF. CDR3 bases: TGTGCCAGCAAATTCGGGACGGTGTTAACCGGGGAGCTGTTTTTT. The chain carries TRBV28 and TRBJ2-2, with D perhaps being TRBD1 or TRBD2 (5 bases each). Trimming left V 7 bases short and J 5 bases short, with 17 bases between. From germline, CDR1 is MDHEN and CDR2 SYDVKM. This CDR3 spans 15 amino acids. The full variable domain, completed using reference TRBV28 and TRBJ2-2, is DVKVTQSSRYLVKRTGEKVFLECVQDMDHENMFWYRQDPGLGLRLIYFSYDVKMKEKGDIPEGYSVSREKKERFSLILESASTNQTSMYLCASKFGTVLTGELFFGEGSRLTVL.

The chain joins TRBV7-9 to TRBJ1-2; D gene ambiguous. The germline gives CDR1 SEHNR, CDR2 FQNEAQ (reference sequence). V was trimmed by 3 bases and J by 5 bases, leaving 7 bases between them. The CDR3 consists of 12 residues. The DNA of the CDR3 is TGTGCCAGCAGCTTGGTCCCGTATGGCTACACCTTC. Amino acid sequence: CASSLVPYGYTF.

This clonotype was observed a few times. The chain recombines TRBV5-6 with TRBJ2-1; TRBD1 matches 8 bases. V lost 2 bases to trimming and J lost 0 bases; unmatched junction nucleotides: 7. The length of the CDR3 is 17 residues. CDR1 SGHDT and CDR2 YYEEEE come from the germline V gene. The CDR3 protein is CASSFGAGGASYNEQFF. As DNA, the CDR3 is TGTGCCAGCAGCTTTGGTGCAGGGGGCGCCTCCTACAATGAGCAGTTCTTC.

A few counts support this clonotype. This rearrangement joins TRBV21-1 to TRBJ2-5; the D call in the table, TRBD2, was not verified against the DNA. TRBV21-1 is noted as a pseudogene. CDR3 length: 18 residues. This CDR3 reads CASSPGTSGSLHQETQYF. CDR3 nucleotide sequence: TGTGCCAGCAGCCCTGGGACTAGCGGGTCCTTACACCAAGAGACCCAGTACTTC.

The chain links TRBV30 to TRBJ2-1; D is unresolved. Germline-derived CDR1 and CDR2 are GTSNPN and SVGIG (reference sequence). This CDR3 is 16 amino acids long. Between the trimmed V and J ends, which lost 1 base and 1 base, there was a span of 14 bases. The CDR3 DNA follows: TGTGCCTGGAGTGACCCGCGCTACCAATCCTACAATGAGCAGTTCTTC. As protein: CAWSDPRYQSYNEQFF.

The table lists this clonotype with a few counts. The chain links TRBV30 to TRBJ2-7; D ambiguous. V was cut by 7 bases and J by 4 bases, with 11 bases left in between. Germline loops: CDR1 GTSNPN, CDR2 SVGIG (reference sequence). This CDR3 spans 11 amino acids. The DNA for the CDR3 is TGTGCCTTTTCCCCGGTTTACGAGCAGTACTTC. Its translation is CAFSPVYEQYF.

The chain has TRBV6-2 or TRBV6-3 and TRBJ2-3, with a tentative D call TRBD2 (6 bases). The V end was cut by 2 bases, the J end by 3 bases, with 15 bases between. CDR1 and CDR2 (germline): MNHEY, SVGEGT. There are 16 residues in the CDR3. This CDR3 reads CASSYATRGPTDTQYF. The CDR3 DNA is TGTGCCAGCAGTTACGCAACGCGGGGACCGACAGATACGCAGTATTTT.

The DNA of the CDR3 is TGCAGTGCTCCTCAGGTTAGGGTCGGCACAGATACGCAGTATTTT. It specifies CSAPQVRVGTDTQYF. The V and J genes are TRBV20-1 and TRBJ2-3; no firm D call. This CDR3 spans 15 amino acids. V lost 5 bases and J 1 base, leaving 16 bases between the germline ends. CDR1 is DFQATT and CDR2 is SNEGSKA in the germline V gene (reference sequence).

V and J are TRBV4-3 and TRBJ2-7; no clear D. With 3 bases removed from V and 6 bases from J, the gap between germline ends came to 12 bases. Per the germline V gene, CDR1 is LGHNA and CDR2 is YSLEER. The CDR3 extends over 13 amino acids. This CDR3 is CASSQFSSSEQYF. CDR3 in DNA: TGCGCCAGCAGCCAGTTTTCCTCGTCCGAGCAGTACTTC.